This T cell receptor (beta chain) comes out of a study of identical twins. Study outcomes and limitations: Cord blood beta clonotypes that were abundant carried fewer insertions, and memory repertoires showed no such trend. Researchers caution that invariant MAIT and iNKT cells could partly confound zero-insertion analyses.

V lost 5 bases and J lost 0, with 16 bases in between. From germline, CDR1 is DFQATT and CDR2 SNEGSKA (reference sequence). This CDR3 is 15 amino acids long. This clonotype was detected a few times. Antigen specificity is unknown. TCRdb re-called the 5' RACE reads with MiXCR, one entry per CDR3 protein. The table lists about 920,000 distinct CDR3 sequences, roughly an eighth of them singletons. These data were likewise used in another study, on yellow fever vaccine responses in identical twins.

Sequencing used PBMCs. This clonotype was sampled from a woman under 30 in good health. The V and J genes are TRBV20-1 and TRBJ1-1; tentatively, D is TRBD1 (5 bases). The CDR3 region has the DNA TGCAGTGCTCTCCCCGGGGGGAGCATGAACACTGAAGCTTTCTTT. Translated: CSALPGGSMNTEAFF.